This record concerns one T cell receptor (beta chain) sequence. Per the original data handling: For nucleated cells, counts were estimated from reference gene primer amplification. Produced via immunoSEQ multiplex PCR; TCRdb's table is partial and in-frame only. The D gene and trimming were derived from the DNA, and the V and J assignments and clone size from that table. The sample carries around 120,000 clones, approximately 87% recorded once. This specimen belongs to a study of blood T cell repertoires in COVID-19. As for the study in general: COVID-19 samples from acute and convalescent phases originated in the United States, Italy and Spain. In each case, the material was cDNA or gDNA derived from T cells, B-cell-depleted T cells, or PBMCs.

Input material: peripheral blood. The sequence was collected from a woman in her sixties or seventies with acute or convalescent COVID-19.

CDR3 amino acids: CASSLLGANEQFF. DNA of the CDR3: TGTGCCAGCAGCTTATTAGGGGCCAATGAGCAGTTCTTC. The V and J genes are TRBV7-3 and TRBJ2-1, with a possible D match to TRBD1 (5 bases). The CDR3 is 13 residues long. Per germline, CDR1 SGHTA and CDR2 FQGTGA. The V and J ends lost 2 bases and 6 bases respectively, with 8 bases between them.